This T cell receptor beta chain was retrieved from a study of siplizumab effects on memory and regulatory T cells. Assaying covered roughly 92,000 TCR templates per sample. TCRdb's table, derived via immunoSEQ multiplex PCR, lists solely in-frame clones and lacks some. The sample includes about 100,000 clones, around 94% of them seen just once. Germline assignment: CDR1 KGHSH and CDR2 LQKENI. This CDR3 is 18 amino acids long. Trimming at V came to 2 bases and at J to 0 bases, leaving 7 bases not matched to a gene. Overall study results and limits: Alloreactive sequences traceable to unstimulated CD4+ memory cells were significantly reduced by siplizumab.

Notes on this clone: Its antigen is not known.

The TCR sequence derives from a human donor in good health. J is TRBJ2-4 and V is TRBV18, with TRBD2 identical over 10 bases. Sequenced: Tregs sorted from blood. CDR3 protein: CASSPRLAGSLAKNIQYF. The CDR3 nucleotides are TGTGCCAGCTCACCAAGACTAGCGGGCTCCTTAGCCAAAAACATTCAGTACTTC.